Below are 2 T cell receptor beta chains sequenced from a single sample in a study of CD8 T cells in ankylosing spondylitis. TCRdb used MiXCR to reprocess the 5' RACE reads, holding one entry per CDR3 protein. This table has around 250,000 distinct CDR3 sequences, around 10% appearing once. Sequencing was done on a sample of blood, either unsorted or a sorted T cell fraction (not recorded which). All receptors come from a male donor with ankylosing spondylitis or in good health (not recorded which).

This clonotype was detected ten times or more. The rearrangement uses TRBV6-1 and TRBJ2-2; D remains ambiguous. The CDR3 extends over 14 amino acids. Germline CDR1 and CDR2: MNHNS and SASEGT. Trimming took off 8 bases at V and 4 bases at J, with 14 bases between the two ends. For the CDR3, the DNA is TGTGCCAGCTTAGGGTCAACCCGCACCGGGGAGCTGTTTTTT. Translated, it gives CASLGSTRTGELFF.

This clonotype was counted ten times or more. The CDR3 nucleotides are TGTGCCAGCAGTTCCGGGACTAGCGGGAGCCGCAATGAGCAGTTCTTC. Translated: CASSSGTSGSRNEQFF. This chain links TRBV27 with TRBJ2-1; 14 bases are shared with TRBD2. The CDR3 is 16 residues long. V lost 4 bases to trimming and J lost 6 bases; unmatched junction nucleotides: 5. Germline V CDR1 and CDR2: MNHEY, SMNVEV (reference sequence).